The 24 T cell receptor beta chains reported below all come from one sample, sequenced in a study of T cells in Graves' hyperthyroidism and ophthalmopathy. TCR beta CDR3 region amplification was performed from RNA transcripts. First-round RT-PCR targeting the TCR CDR3 was performed with the HTBI primer set. Each CDR3 protein gets one entry after TCRdb re-called the multiplex PCR reads with MiXCR. This sample has a few hundred thousand distinct CDR3 sequences, with 35% to 55% found just once. The sample comprised peripheral blood or thyroid tissue (not recorded which). The receptors originated from an adult woman with Graves' disease, either hyperthyroidism or ophthalmopathy (not recorded which).

This clonotype has ten or more counts. This chain connects TRBV5-4 to TRBJ2-2; D is tentatively TRBD1 or TRBD2 (6 bases each). Trimming pared 4 bases from V and 4 bases from J, leaving 23 bases between. The CDR3 has 18 residues. Germline V gene data show CDR1 as SGHNT and CDR2 as YYREEE (reference sequence). CDR3 coding DNA: TGTGCCAGCAGCCAGGCGGGGCAGAGCAGAGGGGGCACCGGGGAGCTGTTTTTT. Amino acid sequence: CASSQAGQSRGGTGELFF.

There are many counts of this clonotype. The chain links TRBV5-6 to TRBJ1-5; 7 bases line up with TRBD1. J was trimmed by 0 bases and V by 3 bases; bases with no gene match: 6. There are 16 residues in the CDR3. Germline loops: CDR1 SGHDT, CDR2 YYEEEE. Written as DNA, the CDR3 is TGTGCCAGCAGCTCCTACAGGGGATATAGCAATCAGCCCCAGCATTTT. Amino acid sequence: CASSSYRGYSNQPQHF.

This clonotype was picked up a small number of times. The chain couples TRBV29-1 to TRBJ1-5, with D uncertain. The germline V and J ends were trimmed by 4 bases and 6 bases, with 16 bases remaining between them. This CDR3 has 14 amino acids. The germline gives CDR1 SQVTM, CDR2 ANQGSEA. The CDR3 DNA follows: TGCAGCGTTGTGCTGGGCGCTGCCGGTCAGCCCCAGCATTTT. It specifies CSVVLGAAGQPQHF.

This clonotype was found many times. J is TRBJ1-1 and V is TRBV5-1, with a tentative D call TRBD1 (6 bases). This CDR3 contains 14 residues. V lost 1 base and J 1 base, leaving 8 bases between the germline ends. Germline V gene data show CDR1 as SGHRS and CDR2 as YFSETQ. For the CDR3, the DNA is TGCGCCAGCAGCTTGTGGGGGCGGAACACTGAAGCTTTCTTT. It specifies CASSLWGRNTEAFF.

This clonotype was seen ten or more times. The rearrangement links TRBV12-3 or TRBV12-4 to TRBJ1-1; D possibly corresponds to TRBD1 (5 bases). Trimming removed 7 bases from V and 3 bases from J, with 12 bases in between. The CDR3 consists of 13 residues. This CDR3 reads CASTLDRYTEAFF. The DNA for the CDR3 is TGTGCCAGCACCTTAGACAGATACACTGAAGCTTTCTTT.

This chain uses TRBV7-9 with TRBJ1-1, with D perhaps matching TRBD1 (6 bases). The V and J ends lost 5 bases and 5 bases respectively, with 30 bases between them. CDR3 length equals 19 residues. The germline gives CDR1 SEHNR, CDR2 FQNEAQ (reference sequence). The CDR3, as DNA: TGTGCCAGCAGCCAAGATCCGGCGGGGGGCGGATTTGGGTTGACTGAAGCTTTCTTT. It is translated as CASSQDPAGGGFGLTEAFF. Full variable domain (rest looked up from reference TRBV7-9 and TRBJ1-1): DTGVSQNPRHKITKRGQNVTFRCDPISEHNRLYWYRQTLGQGPEFLTYFQNEAQLEKSRLLSDRFSAERPKGSFSTLEIQRTEQGDSAMYLCASSQDPAGGGFGLTEAFFGQGTRLTVV.

This clonotype was counted only a few times. The CDR3 bases are TGTGCCAGCAGTAGACTAGCGGGAGGTTGGGAGACCCAGTACTTC. As protein: CASSRLAGGWETQYF. This chain links TRBV28 with TRBJ2-5; 13 bases map to TRBD2. J lost 5 bases, V lost 5 bases, and 5 bases had no gene match. From germline, CDR1 is MDHEN and CDR2 SYDVKM. The CDR3 runs to 15 residues.

This clonotype has a count of ten or more. The chain has TRBV29-1 and TRBJ2-7; maybe TRBD2 (5 bases). V was pared by 7 bases and J by 0 bases, with 13 bases between. This CDR3 is 13 amino acids long. CDR1 and CDR2 from the germline V gene are SQVTM and ANQGSEA. The CDR3 sequence: CSARTVSSYEQYF. The CDR3 DNA reads TGCAGCGCCCGGACTGTGAGCTCCTACGAGCAGTACTTC.

The V gene is TRBV20-1, the J gene TRBJ2-2; the match to TRBD2 covers 12 bases. The CDR3 covers 16 residues. CDR1 and CDR2 (germline): DFQATT, SNEGSKA (reference sequence). The V and J ends lost 0 bases and 5 bases, in that order; junction bases with no gene match: 4. CDR3 sequence reads: CSARDRGLAGTGELFF. The CDR3 nucleotides read TGCAGTGCTAGAGATCGTGGACTAGCGGGAACCGGGGAGCTGTTTTTT.

The sample holds many counts of this clonotype. The chain joins TRBV15 to TRBJ2-2; D not certain. CDR1 LNHNV and CDR2 YYDKDF come from the germline V gene (reference sequence). V shed 10 bases and J shed 6 bases, with 12 bases lying between them. The CDR3 extends over 12 amino acids. CDR3 protein: CAIKSRAGELFF. For the CDR3, the DNA is TGTGCCATCAAATCCAGAGCCGGGGAGCTGTTTTTT.

V is TRBV29-1 and J is TRBJ1-6, with TRBD1 as a possible D gene (5 bases). CDR3 size: 13 residues. The germline gives CDR1 SQVTM, CDR2 ANQGSEA. V dropped 1 base and J dropped 9 bases, with 10 bases sitting between them. The CDR3 spells CSVEVGDGSPLHF. The CDR3 nucleotides read TGCAGCGTTGAAGTAGGGGACGGTTCACCCCTCCACTTT.

The J gene is TRBJ2-7, the V gene TRBV6-5, with 8 positions matching TRBD1. This CDR3 spans 14 amino acids. Germline CDR1 reads MNHEY; CDR2 reads SVGAGI. With V trimmed by 3 bases and J by 6 bases, 7 bases remained unmatched. For the CDR3, the DNA is TGTGCCAGCAGTTATTCAGGACAGGGTGGCGAGCAGTACTTC. Translation: CASSYSGQGGEQYF.

The chain combines TRBV19 with TRBJ1-1; D ambiguous. V was pared by 3 bases and J by 5 bases, with 13 bases between. Germline values: CDR1 LNHDA, CDR2 SQIVND (reference sequence). This CDR3 is built from 14 residues. CDR3 sequence reads: CASSIYGGLTEAFF. For the CDR3, the DNA is TGTGCCAGTAGTATCTACGGCGGGTTAACTGAAGCTTTCTTT.

This clonotype has a handful of counts. This chain connects TRBV5-1 to TRBJ2-7; 12 nucleotides match TRBD2. Germline CDR1 SGHRS, CDR2 YFSETQ. This CDR3 region has 16 residues. Trimming removed 4 bases from V and 1 base from J; junction bases left unmatched: 6. The CDR3 nucleotides read TGCGCCAGCAGCCAACAAACTAGCGGGAGGTCCTACGAGCAGTACTTC. This codes for CASSQQTSGRSYEQYF.

Comments on this clonotype: An end of the junction does not agree with germline; a read error may underlie this. J is TRBJ1-1 and V is TRBV10-3; possibly TRBD1 for D (5 bases). This CDR3 has 16 residues. Germline CDR1 reads ENHRY; CDR2 reads SYGVKD. CDR3 nucleotides: TGTGCCAGCAGTCCCGGGGGGGGGTGGGGCAACACTGAAGCTTTCTTT. Protein product: CASSPGGGWGNTEAFF.

Only a few counts were recorded for this clonotype. The gene calls are TRBV5-1 and TRBJ2-7; TRBD1 aligns across 8 bases. V trimming: 4 bases; J trimming: 5 bases; junction bases outside the gene matches: 5. The germline V gene encodes CDR1 SGHRS and CDR2 YFSETQ. The CDR3 covers 13 residues. The CDR3 spells CASSLGDRNEQYF. Written as DNA, the CDR3 is TGCGCCAGCAGCCTGGGGGACAGGAACGAGCAGTACTTC.

This clonotype was counted at least ten times. The chain links TRBV5-6 to TRBJ2-5, with 9 bases lining up with TRBD2. Per germline, CDR1 SGHDT and CDR2 YYEEEE. This CDR3 is built from 14 residues. With 5 bases clipped from V and 5 bases from J, the junction kept 7 bases outside the gene matches. CDR3 region: CASSPTTSGETQYF. In nucleotides, the CDR3 is TGTGCCAGCAGTCCGACGACTAGCGGTGAGACCCAGTACTTC.

As for this clonotype: This sequence may be a read error, since a much larger clone differs from it by one base. J is TRBJ2-7 and V is TRBV4-1; D could derive from TRBD1 or TRBD2 (5 bases each). The CDR3 is 14 amino acids. Germline values: CDR1 MGHRA, CDR2 YSYEKL. Trimming stripped 3 bases from V and 3 bases from J, with 12 bases between. In DNA form, the CDR3 reads TGCGCCAGCAGCCATCGGGGCCAGTACTACGAGCAGTACTTC. This translates into CASSHRGQYYEQYF.

V is TRBV10-2 and J is TRBJ2-2; 9 bases agree with TRBD2. Germline CDR1 is WSHSY and CDR2 is SAAADI. The CDR3 contains 15 residues. The trim removed 2 bases at V and 7 bases at J, leaving 5 bases unmatched. The CDR3 nucleotides are TGCGCCAGCAGTGAGGGGACTAGCTGGGTCGGGGAGCTGTTTTTT. Its protein is CASSEGTSWVGELFF.

The sample holds many counts of this clonotype. CDR3 nucleotide sequence: TGTGCCAGCAGCTTAGTGGTGGACAGGGGACGGCCCCAGCATTTT. This gives the protein CASSLVVDRGRPQHF. The chain recombines TRBV7-9 with TRBJ1-5; 9 bases are a match to TRBD1. The germline V gene has CDR1 SEHNR and CDR2 FQNEAQ (reference sequence). The CDR3 contains 15 residues. Trimming cost V 1 base and J 9 bases; bases outside gene matches: 7.

V is TRBV12-3 or TRBV12-4 and J is TRBJ1-6; tentative D call: TRBD1 (5 bases). The CDR3 runs 15 residues. V was clipped by 6 bases and J by 6 bases, with 15 bases between them. The CDR3 loop is CASSRSGPSNSPLHF. DNA for the CDR3: TGTGCCAGCAGCCGCTCAGGGCCCTCTAATTCACCCCTCCACTTT.

This clonotype was detected many times. The chain combines TRBV3-1 with TRBJ2-5; 8 positions match TRBD2. J lost 4 bases, V lost 1 base, and 8 bases had no gene match. CDR3 size: 16 residues. CDR1 is LGHDT and CDR2 is YNNKEL in the germline V gene (reference sequence). CDR3 bases: TGTGCCAGCAGCCAAGGGGAAGCGGGAGCATTAGAGACCCAGTACTTC. It codes for CASSQGEAGALETQYF.

V is TRBV15 and J is TRBJ1-6, with D perhaps matching TRBD1 (6 bases). Trimming stripped 4 bases from V and 7 bases from J, with 11 bases between. CDR3 length: 14 residues. Germline V gene sequence: CDR1 LNHNV, CDR2 YYDKDF (reference sequence). The CDR3 DNA reads as TGTGCCACCAGCAAGGACAGAGAAAATTCACCCCTCCACTTT. It specifies CATSKDRENSPLHF.

This clonotype has more than one count but fewer than ten. This chain connects TRBV15 to TRBJ1-5, with D uncertain. Germline V CDR1 and CDR2: LNHNV, YYDKDF (reference sequence). The CDR3 is 13 amino acids. V was clipped by 6 bases and J by 10 bases, with 16 bases between them. CDR3 bases: TGTGCCACCAGTCCTTCGTTCCCGCGACCCCAGCATTTT. Protein sequence: CATSPSFPRPQHF.